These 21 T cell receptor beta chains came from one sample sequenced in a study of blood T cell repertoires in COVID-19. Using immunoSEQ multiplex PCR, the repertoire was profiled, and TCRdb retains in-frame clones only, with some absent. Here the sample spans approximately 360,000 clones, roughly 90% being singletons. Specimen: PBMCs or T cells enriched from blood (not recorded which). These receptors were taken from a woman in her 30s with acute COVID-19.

The CDR3 nucleotides are TGTGCCAGCAGCCGGGGACTAGCGGTGACCACCGGGGAGCTGTTTTTT. Amino acids: CASSRGLAVTTGELFF. J is TRBJ2-2 and V is TRBV7-6, with 11 bases aligning to TRBD2. The V and J ends lost 5 bases and 4 bases, in that order; junction bases with no gene match: 6. Germline values: CDR1 SGHVS, CDR2 FNYEAQ. The CDR3 has 16 amino acids.

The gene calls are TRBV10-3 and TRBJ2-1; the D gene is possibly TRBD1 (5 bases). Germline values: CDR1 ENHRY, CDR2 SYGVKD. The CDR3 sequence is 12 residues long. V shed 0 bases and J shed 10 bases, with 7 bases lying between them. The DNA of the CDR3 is TGTGCCATCAGTGAGTCCTACAGGGAGCAGTTCTTC. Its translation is CAISESYREQFF.

The CDR3 DNA reads as TGTGCCAGCAGCTTGGAGCAGCGCACCGGGGAGCTGTTTTTT. Protein product: CASSLEQRTGELFF. The V and J genes are TRBV5-5 and TRBJ2-2; D is undetermined. Germline V gives CDR1 SGHKS, CDR2 YYEKEE (reference sequence). The V end lost 0 bases, the J end lost 4 bases, and 7 bases lay between the germline ends. CDR3 length: 14 amino acids. Full variable domain (missing parts from reference TRBV5-5 and TRBJ2-2): DAGVTQSPTHLIKTRGQQVTLRCSPISGHKSVSWYQQVLGQGPQFIFQYYEKEERGRGNFPDRFSARQFPNYSSELNVNALLLGDSALYLCASSLEQRTGELFFGEGSRLTVL.

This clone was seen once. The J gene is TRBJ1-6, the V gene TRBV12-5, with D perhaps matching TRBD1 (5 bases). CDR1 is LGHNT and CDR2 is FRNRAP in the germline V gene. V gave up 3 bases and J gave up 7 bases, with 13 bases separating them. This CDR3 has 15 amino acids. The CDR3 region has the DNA TGTGCTAGTGGTTTCAACCTCGACAGAAATTCACCCCTCCACTTT. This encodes CASGFNLDRNSPLHF.

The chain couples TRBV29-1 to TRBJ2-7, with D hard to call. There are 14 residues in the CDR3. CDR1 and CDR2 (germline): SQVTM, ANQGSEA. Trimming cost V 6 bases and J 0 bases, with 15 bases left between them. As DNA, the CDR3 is TGCAGCGTCCTTGACTCCAGAAGCTCCTACGAGCAGTACTTC. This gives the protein CSVLDSRSSYEQYF.

CDR3: CASSCGQGCDEQFF. DNA of the CDR3: TGTGCCAGCAGTTGTGGACAGGGGTGCGATGAGCAGTTCTTC. This sequence joins TRBV27 and TRBJ2-1; 9 bases line up with TRBD1. V trimming: 4 bases; J trimming: 8 bases; junction bases outside the gene matches: 6. The CDR3 is 14 amino acids. Germline V gives CDR1 MNHEY, CDR2 SMNVEV (reference sequence).

This CDR3 reads CALNGESLSGYTF. For the CDR3, the DNA is TGTGCCTTGAACGGGGAGTCCCTGTCTGGCTACACCTTC. The chain employs TRBV30 and TRBJ1-2; D is unclear. The V end was cut by 7 bases, the J end by 7 bases, with 19 bases between. The CDR3 covers 13 residues. Looked up from germline, CDR1 is GTSNPN and CDR2 is SVGIG (reference sequence).

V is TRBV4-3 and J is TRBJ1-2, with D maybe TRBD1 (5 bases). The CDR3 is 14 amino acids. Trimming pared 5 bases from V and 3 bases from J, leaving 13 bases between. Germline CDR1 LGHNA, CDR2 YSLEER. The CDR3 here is CASSVIGGDYGYTF. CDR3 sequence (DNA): TGCGCCAGCAGCGTCATCGGGGGTGACTATGGCTACACCTTC.

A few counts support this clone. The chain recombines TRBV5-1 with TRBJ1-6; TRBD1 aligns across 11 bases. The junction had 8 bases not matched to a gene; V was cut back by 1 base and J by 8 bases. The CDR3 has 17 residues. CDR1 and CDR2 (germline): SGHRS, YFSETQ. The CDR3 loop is CASSLFGRTGGDSPLHF. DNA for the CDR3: TGCGCCAGCAGCTTGTTCGGGCGGACAGGGGGCGATTCACCCCTCCACTTT.

In DNA, the CDR3 is TGTGCCAGCAGCGCCGGGGGTGAGCAGTTCTTC. As protein: CASSAGGEQFF. The chain has TRBV5-6 and TRBJ2-1, with D perhaps TRBD2 (6 bases). The germline V gene encodes CDR1 SGHDT and CDR2 YYEEEE. CDR3 length equals 11 residues. V was clipped by 4 bases and J by 9 bases, with 8 bases between them.

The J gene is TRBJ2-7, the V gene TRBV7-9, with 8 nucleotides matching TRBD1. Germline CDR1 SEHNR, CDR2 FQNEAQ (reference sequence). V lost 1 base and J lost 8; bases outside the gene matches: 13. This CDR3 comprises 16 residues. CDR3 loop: CASSLEAGGEYGQQYF. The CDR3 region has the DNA TGTGCCAGCAGCTTAGAAGCAGGGGGCGAATATGGTCAGCAGTACTTC.

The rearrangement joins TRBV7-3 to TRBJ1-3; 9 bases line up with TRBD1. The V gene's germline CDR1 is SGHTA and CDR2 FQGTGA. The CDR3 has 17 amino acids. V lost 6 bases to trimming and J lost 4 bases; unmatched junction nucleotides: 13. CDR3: CASRWIEQGARGNTIYF. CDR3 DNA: TGTGCCAGCAGATGGATAGAACAGGGGGCACGGGGAAACACCATATATTTT. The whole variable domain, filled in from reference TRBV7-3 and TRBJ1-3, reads GAGVSQTPSNKVTEKGKYVELRCDPISGHTALYWYRQSLGQGPEFLIYFQGTGAADDSGLPNDRFFAVRPEGSVSTLKIQRTERGDSAVYLCASRWIEQGARGNTIYFGEGSWLTVV.

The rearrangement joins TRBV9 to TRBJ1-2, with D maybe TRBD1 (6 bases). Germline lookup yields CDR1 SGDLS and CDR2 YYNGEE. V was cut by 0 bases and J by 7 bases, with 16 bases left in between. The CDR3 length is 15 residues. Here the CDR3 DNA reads TGTGCCAGCAGCGTAGGGGGCAGGGGAGTAGGTGGCTACACCTTC. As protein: CASSVGGRGVGGYTF. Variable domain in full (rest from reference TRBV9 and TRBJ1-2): DSGVTQTPKHLITATGQRVTLRCSPRSGDLSVYWYQQSLDQGLQFLIQYYNGEERAKGNILERFSAQQFPDLHSELNLSSLELGDSALYFCASSVGGRGVGGYTFGSGTRLTVV.

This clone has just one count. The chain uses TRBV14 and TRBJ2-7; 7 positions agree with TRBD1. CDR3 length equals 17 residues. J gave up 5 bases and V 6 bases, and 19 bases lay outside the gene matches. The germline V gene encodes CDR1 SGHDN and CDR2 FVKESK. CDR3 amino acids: CASRRTGFTGGTHEQYF. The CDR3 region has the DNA TGTGCCAGCAGACGGACAGGTTTTACAGGAGGAACTCACGAGCAGTACTTC. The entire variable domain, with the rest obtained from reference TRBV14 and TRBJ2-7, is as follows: EAGVTQFPSHSVIEKGQTVTLRCDPISGHDNLYWYRRVMGKEIKFLLHFVKESKQDESGMPNNRFLAERTGGTYSTLKVQPAELEDSGVYFCASRRTGFTGGTHEQYFGPGTRLTVT.

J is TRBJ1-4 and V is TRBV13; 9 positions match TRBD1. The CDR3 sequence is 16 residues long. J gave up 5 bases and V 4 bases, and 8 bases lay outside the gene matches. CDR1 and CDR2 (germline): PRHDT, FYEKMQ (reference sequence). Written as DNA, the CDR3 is TGTGCCAGCAGCTCCGACACAGGGGGCCGGAATGAAAAACTGTTTTTT. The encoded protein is CASSSDTGGRNEKLFF. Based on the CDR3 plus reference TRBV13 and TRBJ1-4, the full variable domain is AAGVIQSPRHLIKEKRETATLKCYPIPRHDTVYWYQQGPGQDPQFLISFYEKMQSDKGSIPDRFSAQQFSDYHSELNMSSLELGDSALYFCASSSDTGGRNEKLFFGSGTQLSVL.

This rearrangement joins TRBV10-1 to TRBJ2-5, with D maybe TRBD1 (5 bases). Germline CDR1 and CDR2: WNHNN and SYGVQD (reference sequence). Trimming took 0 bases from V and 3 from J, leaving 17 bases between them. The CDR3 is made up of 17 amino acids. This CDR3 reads CASSESKHRQDKETQYF. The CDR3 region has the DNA TGCGCCAGCAGTGAGTCGAAACATAGGCAGGACAAAGAGACCCAGTACTTC.

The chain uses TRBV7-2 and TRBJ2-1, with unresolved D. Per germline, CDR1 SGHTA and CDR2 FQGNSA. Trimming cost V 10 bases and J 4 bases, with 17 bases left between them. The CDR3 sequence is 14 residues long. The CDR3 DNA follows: TGTGCCACTACCCCCGCCACAGAGTACAATGAGCAGTTCTTC. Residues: CATTPATEYNEQFF. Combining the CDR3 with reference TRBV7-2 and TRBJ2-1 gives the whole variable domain GAGVSQSPSNKVTEKGKDVELRCDPISGHTALYWYRQSLGQGLEFLIYFQGNSAPDKSGLPSDRFSAERTGGSVSTLTIQRTQQEDSAVYLCATTPATEYNEQFFGPGTRLTVL.

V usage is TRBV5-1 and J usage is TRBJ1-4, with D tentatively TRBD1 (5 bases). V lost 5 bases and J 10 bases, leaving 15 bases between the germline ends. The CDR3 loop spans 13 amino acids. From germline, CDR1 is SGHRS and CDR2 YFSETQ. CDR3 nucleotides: TGCGCCAGCAGTCAGGGCGGGGGTGGAAAACTGTTTTTT. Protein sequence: CASSQGGGGKLFF.

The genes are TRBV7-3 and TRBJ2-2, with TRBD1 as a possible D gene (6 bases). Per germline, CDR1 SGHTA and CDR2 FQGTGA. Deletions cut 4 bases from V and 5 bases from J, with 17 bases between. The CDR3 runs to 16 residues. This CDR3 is CASSSLTGSITGELFF. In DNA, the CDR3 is TGTGCCAGCAGCTCCCTGACAGGTTCGATAACCGGGGAGCTGTTTTTT. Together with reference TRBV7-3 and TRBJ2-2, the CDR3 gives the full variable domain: GAGVSQTPSNKVTEKGKYVELRCDPISGHTALYWYRQSLGQGPEFLIYFQGTGAADDSGLPNDRFFAVRPEGSVSTLKIQRTERGDSAVYLCASSSLTGSITGELFFGEGSRLTVL.

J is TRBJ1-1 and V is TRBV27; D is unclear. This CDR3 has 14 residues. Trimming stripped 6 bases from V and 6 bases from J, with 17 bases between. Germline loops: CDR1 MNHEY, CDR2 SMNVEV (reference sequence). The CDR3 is CASSKGRERAEAFF. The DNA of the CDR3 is TGTGCCAGCAGCAAAGGAAGGGAGAGGGCTGAAGCTTTCTTT.

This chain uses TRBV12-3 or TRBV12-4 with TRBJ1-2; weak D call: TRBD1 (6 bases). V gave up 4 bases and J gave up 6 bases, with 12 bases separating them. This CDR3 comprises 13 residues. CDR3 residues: CASSYTGSHGYTF. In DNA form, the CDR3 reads TGTGCCAGCAGTTACACAGGGTCTCATGGCTACACCTTC.